This T cell receptor beta chain was captured by sequencing in a study of blood T cells in healthy people across ages. Study-level findings and limits: Per million T cells, TCR beta diversity dropped about linearly as age rose.

V lost 4 bases to trimming and J lost 7 bases, with 10 bases between them. CDR3 size: 13 residues. Per the germline V gene, CDR1 is SGHTA and CDR2 is FQGTGA. Through a sample-barcoded 5' primer and a J-beta primer mix, a second PCR was run for roughly 7 to 12 cycles. Researchers report that each sample yielded at least 3 million CDR3-containing paired-end reads. TCRdb independently ran MiXCR on the 5' RACE reads; one entry per CDR3 protein. The data contain around 1,500,000 distinct CDR3 sequences, 28% of them singletons. This clonotype was counted at least ten times. Its antigen remains unknown. The sequenced material came from blood. The TCR sequence derives from a woman in her 30s in good health. V usage is TRBV7-3 and J usage is TRBJ2-2; tentatively, D is TRBD1 or TRBD2 (6 bases each). Here the CDR3 reads CASSSQGGGELFF. CDR3 coding DNA: TGTGCCAGCAGCTCACAGGGAGGCGGGGAGCTGTTTTTT.